Below, one TCR beta chain is given with its context. This CDR3 region has 12 residues. CDR1 and CDR2 (germline): ENHRY, SYGVKD. This sample is part of a study of T cells expressing NK-cell markers. One entry per CDR3 protein, without DNA, is what TCRdb gives after re-calling the 5' RACE reads. The listing records 120,000 to 150,000 distinct CDR3 sequences. This clonotype was obtained from a man between 18 and 35 years old in good health. The material sequenced was blood T cells: a sorted CD56 or NKG2C T cell subset, CD4+ or CD8+ T cells, or bulk PBMC T cells (not recorded which). The chain recombines TRBV10-3 with TRBJ1-1; TCRdb's D call of TRBD1 is untestable without DNA. The CDR3: CAVQGGNTEAFF.